The 15 T cell receptor beta chains reported below all come from one sample, sequenced in a study of cytomegalovirus exposure and HLA in healthy donors. Both 60 Vbeta primers and 13 Jbeta primers went into the PCR. Repertoires were generated with immunoSEQ multiplex PCR, while TCRdb's copy carries only in-frame clones and drops some. The sample includes around 170,000 clones, almost 85% of them seen just once. The source material was PBMCs. All receptors come from a boy aged 2 to 10 in good health and CMV-seronegative.

The gene calls are TRBV4-1 and TRBJ2-7; 8 nucleotides line up with TRBD2. Germline values: CDR1 MGHRA, CDR2 YSYEKL. The V gene end was trimmed by 4 bases and the J gene end by 3 bases; junction bases not matched to a gene: 5. The CDR3 is made up of 14 amino acids. The CDR3 DNA sequence: TGCGCCAGCAGCCCAGGCCGGGGGGGCTACGAGCAGTACTTC. Translating it yields CASSPGRGGYEQYF.

The V and J genes are TRBV29-1 and TRBJ1-2, with no clear D. This CDR3 spans 15 amino acids. Trimming took off 5 bases at V and 1 base at J, with 17 bases between the two ends. The V gene's germline CDR1 is SQVTM and CDR2 ANQGSEA. CDR3 DNA sequence: TGCAGCGTTCTAGGCACCGGGAGACTTAACTATGGCTACACCTTC. This encodes CSVLGTGRLNYGYTF.

With respect to this clone: Sequence at one end of the junction differs from germline and may be a read error. The chain employs TRBV6-6 and TRBJ1-5; no firm D call. The germline V gene has CDR1 MNHNY and CDR2 SVGAGI (reference sequence). CDR3 length equals 14 residues. Here the CDR3 DNA reads TGTGCCAGCAGTTACGCAGGCCTAAATCAACCCCAGCATTTT. It yields the protein CASSYAGLNQPQHF.

In nucleotides, the CDR3 is TGTGCCAGCAGTTACTCAGGACAGGACACCGGGGAGCTGTTTTTT. Its translation: CASSYSGQDTGELFF. The chain joins TRBV6-6 to TRBJ2-2; 7 bases map to TRBD1. The V gene end was trimmed by 0 bases and the J gene end by 3 bases; junction bases not matched to a gene: 1. The CDR3 contains 15 residues. Germline CDR1 MNHNY, CDR2 SVGAGI (reference sequence).

This chain connects TRBV13 to TRBJ2-3, with 10 bases lining up with TRBD1. The germline CDR1 and CDR2 sequences are PRHDT and FYEKMQ (reference sequence). CDR3 length: 20 amino acids. Trimming at V came to 1 base and at J to 3 bases, leaving 16 bases not matched to a gene. DNA of the CDR3: TGTGCCAGCAGCTTAGCCACAACCTCCTGGGACAGGGGTACGACAGATACGCAGTATTTT. This codes for CASSLATTSWDRGTTDTQYF.

This clone has just a few counts. V is TRBV27 and J is TRBJ2-7; no firm D call. Germline V gives CDR1 MNHEY, CDR2 SMNVEV (reference sequence). Trimming took off 3 bases at V and 0 bases at J, with 9 bases between the two ends. The CDR3 loop spans 14 amino acids. The CDR3 here is CASSLARFSYEQYF. The CDR3 DNA sequence: TGTGCCAGCAGTTTGGCCAGGTTCTCCTACGAGCAGTACTTC.

The rearrangement uses TRBV1 and TRBJ2-7; the DNA was not used to check the table's D call, TRBD2. TRBV1 is labeled a pseudogene. The CDR3 runs 17 residues. CDR3 in amino acids: CTSSQEGNSGRFNEQYF. The CDR3 DNA reads as TGCACCAGCAGCCAAGAAGGGAATAGCGGGAGATTTAACGAGCAGTACTTC.

The chain uses TRBV5-1 and TRBJ2-1, with 7 bases matching TRBD1. The CDR3 contains 16 residues. J lost 0 bases, V lost 4 bases, and 7 bases had no gene match. The germline CDR1 and CDR2 sequences are SGHRS and YFSETQ. The CDR3 here is CASSLDRLSSYNEQFF. CDR3 sequence (DNA): TGCGCCAGCAGCCTGGACAGGCTGAGCTCCTACAATGAGCAGTTCTTC. The complete variable domain, with remaining parts taken from reference TRBV5-1 and TRBJ2-1, reads KAGVTQTPRYLIKTRGQQVTLSCSPISGHRSVSWYQQTPGQGLQFLFEYFSETQRNKGNFPGRFSGRQFSNSRSEMNVSTLELGDSALYLCASSLDRLSSYNEQFFGPGTRLTVL.

The chain combines TRBV7-6 with TRBJ2-1; 10 bases are shared with TRBD1. Per the germline V gene, CDR1 is SGHVS and CDR2 is FNYEAQ. This CDR3 has 15 residues. V shed 5 bases and J 7 bases; nucleotides not matched to a gene: 8. The CDR3 nucleotides are TGTGCCAGCAGCCCCGGACAGGGGGGTAGGAATGAGCAGTTCTTC. This translates into CASSPGQGGRNEQFF.

V is TRBV11-3 and J is TRBJ2-1; 10 bases fit TRBD2. From germline, CDR1 is SGHNT and CDR2 YENEEA. The CDR3 runs 16 residues. V was clipped by 4 bases and J by 4 bases; unmatched bases: 7. The CDR3 reads CASSSIRTSGYNEQFF. The CDR3, as DNA: TGTGCCAGCAGCTCAATCCGGACTAGCGGTTACAATGAGCAGTTCTTC.

The chain is built from TRBV9 and TRBJ2-2; the D gene is possibly TRBD1 (5 bases). The CDR3 extends over 14 amino acids. The V end was cut by 2 bases, the J end by 4 bases, with 9 bases between. Germline lookup yields CDR1 SGDLS and CDR2 YYNGEE. The CDR3 coding sequence is TGTGCCAGCAGCGTCAGCAGGGTCACCGGGGAGCTGTTTTTT. This gives the protein CASSVSRVTGELFF.

V usage is TRBV30 and J usage is TRBJ1-1; possibly TRBD1 for D (6 bases). Germline-derived CDR1 and CDR2 are GTSNPN and SVGIG (reference sequence). Trimming stripped 1 base from V and 7 bases from J, with 7 bases between. The CDR3 extends over 11 amino acids. In DNA, the CDR3 is TGTGCCTGGAGTGGAGGGGGTGAAGCTTTCTTT. This gives the protein CAWSGGGEAFF. Looking up the rest from reference TRBV30 and TRBJ1-1 gives the full variable domain: SQTIHQWPATLVQPVGSPLSLECTVEGTSNPNLYWYRQAAGRGLQLLFYSVGIGQISSEVPQNLSASRPQDRQFILSSKKLLLSDSGFYLCAWSGGGEAFFGQGTRLTVV.

The V gene is TRBV4-1, the J gene TRBJ1-4; a weak D match, TRBD1 (6 bases). The CDR3 length is 16 residues. CDR1 and CDR2 (germline): MGHRA, YSYEKL. The germline V and J ends were trimmed by 1 base and 8 bases, with 17 bases remaining between them. Written as DNA, the CDR3 is TGCGCCAGCAGCCAAGTGGGAAACAGGGAAGGCGAAAAACTGTTTTTT. It codes for CASSQVGNREGEKLFF.

The rearrangement links TRBV5-4 to TRBJ2-1; 13 bases align to TRBD2. With 2 bases clipped from V and 9 bases from J, the junction kept 8 bases outside the gene matches. Germline V gene data show CDR1 as SGHNT and CDR2 as YYREEE (reference sequence). This CDR3 spans 16 amino acids. Here the CDR3 reads CASSLGTSGTSIEQFF. The CDR3 DNA sequence: TGTGCCAGCAGCTTAGGGACTAGCGGGACAAGTATTGAGCAGTTCTTC.

The chain couples TRBV19 to TRBJ1-4; 7 bases are a match to TRBD1. CDR1 is LNHDA, CDR2 SQIVND, per germline (reference sequence). This CDR3 has 16 residues. The J segment lost 7 bases and the V segment lost 3 bases, leaving 11 bases of the junction unmatched. The CDR3 reads CASSMGPTGFFEKLFF. The CDR3 DNA sequence: TGTGCCAGTAGTATGGGGCCGACAGGGTTTTTTGAAAAACTGTTTTTT.